This T cell receptor beta chain was retrieved from a study of human T cells and chemical hapten exposure. Overall study context: Patches that contained 0.01% DPC were applied to the upper back and read at 6 days.

Noted time point: patch test 1, 2 weeks after DPC sensitization. Specified treatment: therapeutic diphenylcyclopropenone sensitization with weekly scalp DPC. One entry per CDR3 protein results from TCRdb running MiXCR on the RACE reads. The table has tens of thousands of distinct CDR3 sequences, about 10% seen once. This clonotype was observed at least ten times. The TCR comes from a woman between 50 and 59 years old with alopecia areata. Some clones in this sample may be carry-over from other donors' samples. The sample here was whole blood, taken in connection with sensitization to the hapten diphenylcyclopropenone (DPC).

Here the CDR3 DNA reads TGTGCCAGCAGTTTATTGCCCAGGAATGGAAACACCATATATTTT. Amino acids: CASSLLPRNGNTIYF. This chain uses TRBV28 with TRBJ1-3, with unresolved D. This CDR3 comprises 15 residues. Germline values: CDR1 MDHEN, CDR2 SYDVKM. V was pared by 1 base and J by 3 bases, with 10 bases between.